This T cell receptor (beta chain) was identified in a study of T cells after yellow fever vaccination. On this clonotype itself: Its antigen is not known.

MiXCR, applied by TCRdb to the 5' RACE reads, yields one record per CDR3 protein. This sample carries approximately 550,000 distinct CDR3 sequences, roughly 21% of them seen once, and the ten largest clones take roughly an eighth. Study results and caveats: A secondary response was less intense yet reached its peak sooner, at day 5 versus 15. In FACS-sorted repertoires, abundant clonotypes from the bulk population could appear as contaminants.

Trimming removed 6 bases from V and 5 bases from J, with 4 bases in between. The length of the CDR3 is 11 residues. CDR1 is MNHEY, CDR2 SVGAGI, per germline. The sequence was collected from a man in his thirties or forties who received the YFV17D yellow fever vaccine. This specimen consisted of PBMCs, obtained 15 days after the yellow fever booster vaccination. The chain couples TRBV6-5 to TRBJ2-2; D unresolved. The CDR3 bases are TGTGCCAGCAGAGGTACCGGGGAGCTGTTTTTT. As protein: CASRGTGELFF.